This is a list of T cell receptor beta chains from one sample in a study of read filtering for tumor transcriptome and immune sequencing. TCRdb passed the reads through MiXCR, listing each CDR3 protein once. In the table there are some 130,000 distinct CDR3 sequences, about 13% of which are singletons. The sample comprised a population of CD138-negative cells sorted from bone marrow. The receptors originated from a donor aged 40 or older with multiple myeloma. Each CDR3 is given with its conserved first and last residue. The D gene is left open where the match is weak. Where a row states a size, it is once, few, many or the class of an expanded clone; other rows omit it.

v_gene,abundance,j_gene,d_gene,CDR3nt,CDR3aa
TRBV18,many,TRBJ2-3,TRBD1,TGTGCCAGCTCACACTCGGACAGGGAGGATACGCAGTATTTT,CASSHSDREDTQYF
TRBV20-1,many,TRBJ2-5,-,TGCAGTGCTAGAGAACTGGGGCTGCAGACCCAGTACTTC,CSARELGLQTQYF
TRBV2,many,TRBJ2-2,-,TGTGCCAGCAGGAGAGGACTAGGGGGCCTCACCGGGGAGCTGTTTTTT,CASRRGLGGLTGELFF
TRBV12-5,-,TRBJ2-1,TRBD1,TGTGCTAGTGAAGGCAGGGGGCTAAATGAGCAGTTCTTC,CASEGRGLNEQFF
TRBV7-2,-,TRBJ2-1,-,TGTGCCAGCAGCGTCGCAAGCGGCGCACATGAGCAGTTCTTC,CASSVASGAHEQFF
TRBV11-2,many,TRBJ2-1,TRBD2,TGTGCCAGCAGCTTTGGGTCCCTAGCGGGGTGGAATGAGCAGTTCTTC,CASSFGSLAGWNEQFF
TRBV12-3/TRBV12-4,many,TRBJ1-2,-,TGTGCCAGCTCCCATGGGGGATCCATGCTCTTTAACTATGGCTACACCTTC,CASSHGGSMLFNYGYTF
TRBV4-2,many,TRBJ1-5,-,TGTGCCAGCAGCCAGGCAAAGGGTGAGCATCAGCCCCAGCATTTT,CASSQAKGEHQPQHF
TRBV7-9,-,TRBJ2-7,-,TGTGCCAGCAGCTTAGCCCCCGGACAGAGCTCCTACGAGCAGTACTTC,CASSLAPGQSSYEQYF
TRBV6-2/TRBV6-3,many,TRBJ1-4,-,TGTGCCAGCAAGGAGGGAGCTGAAAAACTGTTTTTT,CASKEGAEKLFF
TRBV24-1,many,TRBJ1-1,-,TGTGCCACCGGGACGGTGAACACTGAAGCTTTCTTT,CATGTVNTEAFF
TRBV2,-,TRBJ2-7,-,TGTGCCAGCAGTGCTAAGGCGCCCTACGAGCAGTACTTC,CASSAKAPYEQYF
TRBV29-1,few,TRBJ1-1,-,TGCAGCGTTGAAGGGCTACAGGCTGAAGCTTTCTTT,CSVEGLQAEAFF
TRBV5-6,many,TRBJ2-1,-,TGTGCCAGCAGCTACAGGGAGATGATTAGAAATGAGCAGTTCTTC,CASSYREMIRNEQFF
TRBV14,many,TRBJ2-1,TRBD1,TGTGCCAGCAGCCAAGAATCGAGGGGCGGGACAGGGCCTGCCAATGAGCAGTTCTTC,CASSQESRGGTGPANEQFF
TRBV4-2,many,TRBJ2-1,-,TGTGCCAGCAGCCAGAGTTTTCATAGCAGACTTTCCAGCGATGAGCAGTTCTTC,CASSQSFHSRLSSDEQFF
TRBV12-3/TRBV12-4,many,TRBJ1-1,TRBD1,TGTGCCAGCAGTGCTGCTAGGGGGCGGGTAGCTTTCTTT,CASSAARGRVAFF
TRBV6-5,many,TRBJ2-6,TRBD1,TGTGCCAGCAGTTACCCTCAAGGGGGACAGGGGATTCCTGGGGCCAACGTCCTGACTTTC,CASSYPQGGQGIPGANVLTF
TRBV15,many,TRBJ2-3,-,TGTGCCACCAGTGGCGGGGTCACAGATACGCAGTATTTT,CATSGGVTDTQYF
TRBV20-1,many,TRBJ2-6,-,TGCAGTGCCGCGGGGTCCATATCTGGGGCCAACGTCCTGACTTTC,CSAAGSISGANVLTF
TRBV27,many,TRBJ2-1,-,TGTGCCAGCAGTTTATGGGGGGGGCGTGAGCAGTTCTTC,CASSLWGGREQFF
TRBV27,many,TRBJ1-5,-,TGTGCCAGCAGACTTTGGGCCTCTAGCAATCAGCCCCAGCATTTT,CASRLWASSNQPQHF
TRBV4-3,few,TRBJ2-1,-,TGCGCCAGCAGCCAAGACAGAGTCACAGGACCGTCCAATGAGCAGTTCTTC,CASSQDRVTGPSNEQFF
TRBV4-3,many,TRBJ1-6,TRBD1,TGCGCCAGCAGCCAAGAGGCGGGACAGATATCACCCCTCCACTTT,CASSQEAGQISPLHF
TRBV10-3,many,TRBJ1-1,-,TGTGCCATCAGTGACGGGACGGCGAACACTGAAGCTTTCTTT,CAISDGTANTEAFF
TRBV29-1,many,TRBJ2-3,-,TGCAGCGTTCGTGGGGACTGGCTTAGCACAGATACGCAGTATTTT,CSVRGDWLSTDTQYF
TRBV27,many,TRBJ1-1,TRBD1,TGTGCCAGCAGCCCTGGTTTCGGGACAGGGAAGCGGAACACTGAAGCTTTCTTT,CASSPGFGTGKRNTEAFF
TRBV20-1,many,TRBJ2-2,-,TGCAGTGCTAGAGATTTAGTACCCGGGGAGCTGTTTTTT,CSARDLVPGELFF
TRBV27,many,TRBJ2-3,TRBD2,TGTGCCAGCAGTTTATTTTCCGCGGGAGGGACTAGCACAGATACGCAGTATTTT,CASSLFSAGGTSTDTQYF
TRBV5-5,many,TRBJ2-2,-,TGTGCCAGCAGAATAAACACCGGGGAGCTGTTTTTT,CASRINTGELFF
TRBV10-3,many,TRBJ2-5,-,TGTGCCATCAGTGACCGGCGGGACCTGTACTTC,CAISDRRDLYF
TRBV5-4,-,TRBJ1-2,-,TGTGCCAGCAGCTCTCAAGGGAACGGCTACACCTTC,CASSSQGNGYTF
TRBV29-1,many,TRBJ2-3,TRBD1,TGCAGCGTTGAAGAAATGACAGGGGGCACAGATACGCAGTATTTT,CSVEEMTGGTDTQYF
TRBV7-9,few,TRBJ2-5,-,TGTGCCAGCAGCTTCCCTGGGGACCACAAAGAGACCCAGTACTTC,CASSFPGDHKETQYF
TRBV12-3/TRBV12-4,-,TRBJ1-2,-,TGTGCCAGCAGTTCAGGACGGATAAACTATGGCTACACCTTC,CASSSGRINYGYTF
TRBV20-1,few,TRBJ2-1,-,TGCAGTGCTGAACGCGGGGGCGGGGGTTACAATGAGCAGTTCTTC,CSAERGGGGYNEQFF
TRBV6-1,many,TRBJ2-2,-,TGTGCCAGCAGTGAAGGGGACACCGGGGAGCTGTTTTTT,CASSEGDTGELFF
TRBV5-5,many,TRBJ2-1,TRBD2,TGTGCCAGCAGTTGGACTAGCGGGACCTATGAGCAGTTCTTC,CASSWTSGTYEQFF
TRBV12-3/TRBV12-4,-,TRBJ2-7,-,TGTGCCAGCAGTTTAGACAGAGTGGGAGAGCAGTACTTC,CASSLDRVGEQYF
TRBV12-3/TRBV12-4,many,TRBJ1-6,-,TGTGCAAGCAGGTCCGGGGGCGGGGTTTCACCCCTCCACTTT,CASRSGGGVSPLHF
TRBV13,many,TRBJ2-7,-,TGTGCCAGCAGCCGCTCCGTGGTGACGTTCGCGAGCGAGCAGTACTTC,CASSRSVVTFASEQYF
TRBV3-1,many,TRBJ2-1,-,TGTGCCAGCAGCCAAGATAAACTAGGGGCCTACAATGAGCAGTTCTTC,CASSQDKLGAYNEQFF
TRBV7-2,many,TRBJ1-3,-,TGTGCCAGCAGCCCCCGTGGGCGGCGAACCTCTGGAAACACCATATATTTT,CASSPRGRRTSGNTIYF
TRBV5-1,-,TRBJ1-1,-,TGCGCCAACAGCTTTGTAGGGGACACTGAAGCTTTCTTT,CANSFVGDTEAFF
TRBV29-1,many,TRBJ1-4,TRBD1,TGCAGCGTTGCTGGACAGGCTGGTGATGGGAATGAAAAACTGTTTTTT,CSVAGQAGDGNEKLFF
TRBV15,-,TRBJ2-5,-,TGTGCCACCAGAAGACTCAGGGGAGCGAACCAAGAGACCCAGTACTTC,CATRRLRGANQETQYF